The rows below give T cell receptor beta chains drawn from one sample of a study of beta chain features in type 1 diabetes. Produced via immunoSEQ multiplex PCR; TCRdb's table is partial and in-frame only. This sample has over 150,000 clones, with less than 9.5% found just once. Sequencing was carried out using central memory CD4+ T cells from blood. These TCRs come from a woman in her 40s with type 1 diabetes. The CDR3 runs from the conserved cysteine through the conserved F or W. D genes are given only for firm matches. A clone size is listed for some rows: how often the clone was seen (once, few, many), or a class if it is expanded.

j_call d_call clone_size cdr3_length v_call cdr3_nt cdr3_aa
TRBJ2-2 NA NA 14 TRBV5-6 TGTGCCAGCAGCTTGGGACACAACACCGGGGAGCTGTTTTTT CASSLGHNTGELFF
TRBJ1-2 NA NA 14 TRBV28 TGTGCCAGCAGTGCCCTCCACAGAAAGGATGGCTACACCTTC CASSALHRKDGYTF
TRBJ2-4 TRBD2 few 14 TRBV29-1 TGCAGCGTTGTCGGGCGGGAGGGCAAAAACATTCAGTACTTC CSVVGREGKNIQYF
TRBJ2-1 TRBD1 NA 14 TRBV7-2 TGTGCCAGCACCCAACTACAGGGGTACAATGAGCAGTTCTTC CASTQLQGYNEQFF
TRBJ1-6 TRBD1 few 15 TRBV18 TGTGCCAGCTCACCGGGACAGGGCAAGAATTCACCCCTCCACTTT CASSPGQGKNSPLHF
TRBJ2-7 NA NA 14 TRBV5-6 TGTGCCAGCAGCTTCGGGTTAGCGTCCTACGAGCAGTACTTC CASSFGLASYEQYF
TRBJ1-2 NA NA 15 TRBV28 NA CASSSSTGRGYGYTF
TRBJ2-7 NA few 13 TRBV7-2 TGTGCCAGCAGCCTGACAGAAGCGGGCGAGCAGTACTTC CASSLTEAGEQYF
TRBJ2-7 NA few 13 TRBV30 TGTGCCTGGAGGTACGGGGGTTCCCACGAGCAGTACTTC CAWRYGGSHEQYF
TRBJ2-7 TRBD1 few 14 TRBV27 TGTGCCAGCAGTTTTCAGGGGGCTTCGGGAGAGCAGTACTTC CASSFQGASGEQYF
TRBJ1-2 NA NA 12 TRBV6-1 TGTGCCAGCAGTGCTCTCAACTATGGCTACACCTTC CASSALNYGYTF
TRBJ2-5 TRBD1 NA 15 TRBV25-1 TGTGCCAGCAGCTTAGGGACAGGGGATTGGGAGACCCAGTACTTC CASSLGTGDWETQYF
TRBJ2-1 TRBD2 NA 18 TRBV9 TGTGCCAGCAGCGTAGCCGGGACTAGCGGGAAGAGATCCAATGAGCAGTTCTTC CASSVAGTSGKRSNEQFF
TRBJ1-4 NA few 13 TRBV28 TGTGCCAGCCAGGGACATCTTAATGAAAAACTGTTTTTT CASQGHLNEKLFF
TRBJ2-5 TRBD1 NA 13 TRBV29-1 TGCAGCGTGATACAGGGGGCGCCGGAGACCCAGTACTTC CSVIQGAPETQYF
TRBJ2-7 TRBD2 few 14 TRBV7-2 TGTGCCAGCAGCTTGGCGGGAGTTCCGTACGAGCAGTACTTC CASSLAGVPYEQYF
TRBJ1-1 NA many 14 TRBV7-9 TGTGCCAGCAGCTTAGGGTCAGGGTTCACTGAAGCTTTCTTT CASSLGSGFTEAFF
TRBJ1-6 NA NA 17 TRBV7-8 TGTGCCAGCTCCCCCCCCCGGCGGGTGCGGCCCAATTCACCCCTCCACTTT CASSPPRRVRPNSPLHF
TRBJ1-2 TRBD1 few 16 TRBV28 TGTGCCAGCAGTTTACGTGACAGGGCGGTCACCCGCGGCTACACCTTC CASSLRDRAVTRGYTF
TRBJ1-2 NA NA 15 TRBV9 TGTGCCAGCAGCGTAGCCCGAGATATTAACTATGGCTACACCTTC CASSVARDINYGYTF
TRBJ1-5 NA few 12 TRBV5-8 TGTGCCAGCAGTCATCTAAATCAGCCCCAGCATTTT CASSHLNQPQHF
TRBJ2-3 NA few 14 TRBV11-3 TGTGCCAGCAGCGAGGGCGGACGCACAGATACGCAGTATTTT CASSEGGRTDTQYF
TRBJ1-2 NA NA 16 TRBV25-1 TGTGCCAGCAGGCCTACAGACGACAGCAAATCCTATGGCTACACCTTC CASRPTDDSKSYGYTF
TRBJ1-2 TRBD1 few 14 TRBV19 TGTGCCAGTGCCACCGGGGGACAGGGATATGGCTACACCTTC CASATGGQGYGYTF
TRBJ1-2 NA few 16 TRBV4-2 TGTGCCAGCAGCCAAGACGTGGCAGGGACACACTATGGCTACACCTTC CASSQDVAGTHYGYTF
TRBJ1-4 NA many 15 TRBV7-2 TGTGCCAGCAGCTTAGATGGCCAGGCTAATGAAAAACTGTTTTTT CASSLDGQANEKLFF
TRBJ2-5 TRBD1 NA 16 TRBV9 TGTGCCAGCAGCTCACGACAGGGAGATTCGGTTGAGACCCAGTACTTC CASSSRQGDSVETQYF
TRBJ2-2 NA NA 13 TRBV7-3 TGTGCCAGCAAGAGTCCGAACACCGGGGAGCTGTTTTTT CASKSPNTGELFF
TRBJ2-1 TRBD2 NA 15 TRBV7-2 TGTGCCAGCAGCTTCTTAGCGGGGGGGCACAATGAGCAGTTCTTC CASSFLAGGHNEQFF
TRBJ2-3 TRBD2 few 16 TRBV5-4 TGTGCCAGCAGCTCAGCCGGACTAGCGGGTACAGATACGCAGTATTTT CASSSAGLAGTDTQYF
TRBJ2-1 TRBD2 NA 16 TRBV4-3 TGCGCCAGCAGCCAAGGCCCAGGGACTAGCGGCAATGAGCAGTTCTTC CASSQGPGTSGNEQFF
TRBJ2-3 TRBD2 few 15 TRBV30 TGTGCCTGGAGTCTAGCTAGCGGTTACACAGATACGCAGTATTTT CAWSLASGYTDTQYF
TRBJ1-2 NA NA 15 TRBV4-3 TGCGCCAGCAGCCAGGAACAGGGTCTTAGCTATGGCTACACCTTC CASSQEQGLSYGYTF
TRBJ2-5 TRBD1 few 15 TRBV7-2 TGTGCCAGCAGCCCACGGACAGGGACCCAAGAGACCCAGTACTTC CASSPRTGTQETQYF
TRBJ2-5 NA few 15 TRBV14 TGTGCCAGCAGCCAAGCCACCTCTGCGGGAGAGACCCAGTACTTC CASSQATSAGETQYF